This T cell receptor (beta chain) comes out of a study of blood T cell repertoires in COVID-19. Study-level background: Some COVID-19 samples were acute and others convalescent; all came from the United States, Italy and Spain.

Authors' processing steps: Estimated nucleated cell counts came from reference gene primer amplification. Produced via immunoSEQ multiplex PCR; TCRdb's table is partial and in-frame only. V and J calls and clone size are given by that table; D and trimming were obtained from the DNA. The sample shows tens of thousands of clones, roughly 88% of them seen only once. This CDR3 spans 12 amino acids. Germline CDR1 is GTSNPN and CDR2 is SVGIG (reference sequence). V was shortened by 1 base and J by 4 bases, with 6 bases between the two germline ends. The TCR sequence derives from a man in his late teens or twenties with COVID-19, enrolled during active disease. Sequenced input: peripheral blood. The chain uses TRBV30 and TRBJ2-3; D remains unclear. The CDR3 loop reads CAWSALADTQYF. The CDR3 region has the DNA TGTGCCTGGAGTGCCCTTGCAGATACGCAGTATTTT.